The text below deals with one TCR beta chain. This sample is drawn from a study of control samples from healthy donors and cancer patients. In germline, CDR1 is KGHSH, CDR2 LQKENI. The CDR3 sequence is 14 residues long. J was trimmed by 5 bases and V by 0 bases; bases with no gene match: 1. Measured with immunoSEQ multiplex PCR; TCRdb has only the in-frame clones, and not every one. Of approximately 170,000 clones listed, 75% to 95% are singletons. The chain carries TRBV18 and TRBJ2-5; the match to TRBD1 covers 9 bases. The sequenced sample was blood. This clonotype originated in a woman aged 30 to 39 in good health. CDR3 amino acids: CASSPPTGGETQYF. The CDR3 nucleotides are TGTGCCAGCTCACCACCGACAGGGGGTGAGACCCAGTACTTC.